The 5 T cell receptor beta chains below all came from one sample that was sequenced in a study of T cell repertoires in cytomegalovirus infection. What these receptors recognize is not known. MiXCR was run by TCRdb on the reads, yielding one entry per CDR3 protein. This repertoire shows about 920,000 distinct CDR3 sequences, around 30% found once; its top ten account for roughly an eighth. This sample comprised cultured CD8+ T cells from PBMCs, obtained from culture after CMV antigen stimulation. The receptors originated from a human donor in good health (CMV status not recorded). Some clones in this sample may be carry-over from other donors' samples.

The rearrangement joins TRBV5-1 to TRBJ1-1, with 8 bases aligning to TRBD1. The V gene end was trimmed by 0 bases and the J gene end by 7 bases; junction bases not matched to a gene: 8. The length of the CDR3 is 15 residues. The germline V gene has CDR1 SGHRS and CDR2 YFSETQ. The CDR3 nucleotides read TGCGCCAGCAGCTTGGAGGCAGGGGGCGCAAATGAAGCTTTCTTT. This codes for CASSLEAGGANEAFF. Drawing the rest from reference TRBV5-1 and TRBJ1-1, the complete variable domain is KAGVTQTPRYLIKTRGQQVTLSCSPISGHRSVSWYQQTPGQGLQFLFEYFSETQRNKGNFPGRFSGRQFSNSRSEMNVSTLELGDSALYLCASSLEAGGANEAFFGQGTRLTVV.

In its sample, this clonotype was seen a few times. This chain joins TRBV5-6 and TRBJ1-5; unclear D gene. The CDR3 totals 12 residues. V lost 2 bases and J lost 8, with 8 bases in between. The germline gives CDR1 SGHDT, CDR2 YYEEEE. CDR3 in DNA: TGTGCCAGCAGCTTTCTTACCGAGCCCCAGCATTTT. Protein sequence: CASSFLTEPQHF.

The rearrangement joins TRBV14 to TRBJ2-1, with D possibly called TRBD1 or TRBD2 (6 bases each). This CDR3 contains 16 residues. Germline V gene sequence: CDR1 SGHDN, CDR2 FVKESK. V was shortened by 3 bases and J by 2 bases, with 14 bases between the two germline ends. DNA of the CDR3: TGTGCCAGCAGCCATCGGGGGCTGGTGACCTACAATGAGCAGTTCTTC. This sequence encodes CASSHRGLVTYNEQFF. The full variable domain, with the rest looked up from reference TRBV14 and TRBJ2-1, is EAGVTQFPSHSVIEKGQTVTLRCDPISGHDNLYWYRRVMGKEIKFLLHFVKESKQDESGMPNNRFLAERTGGTYSTLKVQPAELEDSGVYFCASSHRGLVTYNEQFFGPGTRLTVL.

The chain employs TRBV10-3 and TRBJ2-1, with no clear D. CDR1 is ENHRY, CDR2 SYGVKD, per germline. The ends were cut back, 6 bases at V and 5 bases at J, with 11 bases in the middle. The CDR3 consists of 13 residues. The CDR3 loop is CAIRTSKNNEQFF. CDR3 nucleotide sequence: TGTGCCATCAGGACGTCCAAGAACAATGAGCAGTTCTTC.

The chain recombines TRBV4-1 with TRBJ1-5; 11 positions agree with TRBD1. The V gene end was trimmed by 3 bases and the J gene end by 0 bases; junction bases not matched to a gene: 4. The CDR3 contains 17 residues. Germline CDR1 reads MGHRA; CDR2 reads YSYEKL. The CDR3 spells CASSQDRGLDSNQPQHF. The CDR3 DNA reads TGCGCCAGCAGCCAGGACAGGGGGCTTGATAGCAATCAGCCCCAGCATTTT.